Reported below is one T cell receptor beta chain. The antigen is undetermined. The data originate from a study of T cell clonotyping in hematopoietic cell transplantation. V shed 1 base and J shed 4 bases, with 12 bases lying between them. The CDR3 is 15 amino acids. CDR1 is LNHDA, CDR2 SQIVND, per germline (reference sequence). Assay: immunoSEQ multiplex PCR; the TCRdb copy retains only in-frame clones and omits some. The sample gives about 10,000 clones, about half of which show up once; 10% to 15% is in the top ten. Study-wide points: At the given depth, recipient repertoires were over 95% de novo clonotypes. After transplant, recipient diversity fell while pathologically expanded clonotypes grew through day 180.

The gene calls are TRBV19 and TRBJ2-3, with a possible D match to TRBD2 (6 bases). The material was peripheral blood mononuclear cells, obtained 100 days after allogeneic stem cell transplant. The TCR originated in a female patient aged 50-59 years who had an allogeneic stem cell transplant from an unrelated donor, so the T cells may come from the graft donor. Some clones in this sample may be carry-over from other donors' samples. The CDR3 spells CASSIAGGISDTQYF. The CDR3 DNA reads TGTGCCAGTAGTATAGCCGGCGGGATCTCAGATACGCAGTATTTT. The variable domain in full, with the rest retrieved from reference TRBV19 and TRBJ2-3, is DGGITQSPKYLFRKEGQNVTLSCEQNLNHDAMYWYRQDPGQGLRLIYYSQIVNDFQKGDIAEGYSVSREKKESFPLTVTSAQKNPTAFYLCASSIAGGISDTQYFGPGTRLTVL.